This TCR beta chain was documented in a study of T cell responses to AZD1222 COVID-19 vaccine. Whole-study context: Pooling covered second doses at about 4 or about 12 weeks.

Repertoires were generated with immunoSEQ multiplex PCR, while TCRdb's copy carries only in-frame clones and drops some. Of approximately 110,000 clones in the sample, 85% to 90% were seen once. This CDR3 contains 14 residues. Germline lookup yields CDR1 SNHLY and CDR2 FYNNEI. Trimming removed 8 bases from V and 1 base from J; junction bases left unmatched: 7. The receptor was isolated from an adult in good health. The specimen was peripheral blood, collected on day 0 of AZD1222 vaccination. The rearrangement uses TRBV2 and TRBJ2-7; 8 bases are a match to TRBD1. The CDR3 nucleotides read TGTGCCAGCTCAGGACAGGGACGTTCCTACGAGCAGTACTTC. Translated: CASSGQGRSYEQYF.